The T cell receptor (beta chain) described here comes from a study of metastatic and nonmetastatic thyroid tumors. Study as a whole: Repertoire data that came from the blood and tumor or nodule tissue of malignant and benign thyroid patients were compared.

This clone was observed at least ten times. Each patient went into thyroid surgery without having received any treatment. The V end lost 4 bases, the J end lost 3 bases, and 19 bases lay between the germline ends. This CDR3 has 16 amino acids. The V gene's germline CDR1 is DFQATT and CDR2 SNEGSKA (reference sequence). How the authors handled the data: Using the CDR3 differences seen across clinicopathological groups, the authors built a distant-metastasis classifier for papillary thyroid cancer, which was meant to discriminate distant-metastatic patients. TCRdb reanalyzed the PCR reads via MiXCR. The V and J calls and clone size come from TCRdb's table, not from the authors' own analysis. The sample consists of tens of thousands of clones, 9% to 14% of them appearing once.

V usage is TRBV20-1 and J usage is TRBJ2-1; the D is unclear. The sequencing input was blood. The clonotype originates from a male donor with papillary thyroid cancer or a benign thyroid nodule (not recorded which). Some clones in this sample may be carry-over from other donors' samples. The CDR3 nucleotides are TGCAGTGCTATCCAGCCTCCTACGACCTACTACAATGAGCAGTTCTTC. It encodes CSAIQPPTTYYNEQFF.